The subject of this entry is one T cell receptor beta chain. How the authors handled the data: Nucleated cell counts were estimated from reference gene primer amplification. Assay used: immunoSEQ multiplex PCR; TCRdb lists only in-frame clones, some missing. That table gives V, J and clone size, and the DNA gave D and trimming. The table shows 300,000 to 400,000 clones, with around nine tenths occurring only once. This entry belongs to a study of blood T cell repertoires in COVID-19. In the study overall: Italy, Spain and the United States were the sources of the convalescent and acute COVID-19 samples. The analysed material was cDNA or gDNA that came from T cells, B-cell-depleted T cells, or PBMCs.

The V gene end was trimmed by 4 bases and the J gene end by 1 base; junction bases not matched to a gene: 3. The germline CDR1 and CDR2 sequences are SEHNR and FQNEAQ (reference sequence). The CDR3 sequence is 15 residues long. This TCR was recovered from a human donor in a cohort sampled during active COVID-19. The chain combines TRBV7-9 with TRBJ2-1, with 8 bases fitting TRBD2. The sequencing sample was made of peripheral blood. The CDR3 sequence is CASSSSGPSYNEQFF. For the CDR3, the DNA is TGTGCCAGCAGCTCTAGCGGGCCTTCCTACAATGAGCAGTTCTTC.